This T cell receptor beta chain derives from a study of OX40 agonist ivuxolimab in advanced cancers. Across the whole study: It was ivuxolimab, an agonistic anti-OX40 (CD134) antibody, that patients were treated with. The eligibility criteria allowed prior anti-PD-1, anti-PD-L1 or anti-CTLA-4 therapy, and about 40% had some.

The repertoire was sequenced with immunoSEQ multiplex PCR; TCRdb's copy has only in-frame clones and lacks some. This table holds some 99,000 clones, roughly 80% found once. Germline CDR1 MNHEY, CDR2 SVGAGI. Trimming removed 6 bases from V and 4 bases from J; junction bases left unmatched: 3. CDR3 length: 13 amino acids. Sequenced here: CD4+ or CD8+ T cells sorted from blood, sampled in a trial of the OX40 agonist ivuxolimab. The source of this sequence is an adult with an advanced solid tumor such as melanoma, head and neck, liver or kidney cancer. The V gene is TRBV6-5, the J gene TRBJ1-3, with 7 nucleotides matching TRBD1. The CDR3 coding sequence is TGTGCCAGCAGCCCGGACAGGGGAAACACCATATATTTT. This encodes CASSPDRGNTIYF.